These T cell receptor beta chains were read from a single sample in a study of cytomegalovirus exposure and HLA in healthy donors. Only in-frame clones appear in the TCRdb table, and some are missing; sequencing was by immunoSEQ multiplex PCR. This repertoire includes about 77,000 clones. The sequenced material came from PBMCs. The receptors were sampled from a man in his fifties or sixties in good health and CMV-seropositive. Both conserved end residues are part of each CDR3. D genes are given only for firm matches.

v_gene	j_gene	d_gene	CDR3aa	CDR3nt
TRBV18	TRBJ1-4	-	CASSPRRNEKLFF	TGTGCCAGCTCACCAAGGAGGAATGAAAAACTGTTTTTT
TRBV9	TRBJ2-7	TRBD1	CASSTRQGAREQYF	TGTGCCAGCAGCACCCGACAGGGGGCCAGGGAGCAGTACTTC
TRBV7-2	TRBJ2-1	TRBD2	CASSLAGLAGAYNEQFF	TGTGCCAGCAGCTTAGCGGGGCTAGCGGGAGCCTACAATGAGCAGTTCTTC
TRBV29-1	TRBJ1-4	-	CSVEVLGVTSGGQEKLFF	TGCAGCGTTGAAGTTCTCGGGGTCACATCCGGGGGGCAGGAAAAACTGTTTTTT
TRBV5-5	TRBJ1-2	-	CASSQPGTLYGYTF	TGTGCCAGCAGTCAACCCGGGACTCTCTATGGCTACACCTTC
TRBV30	TRBJ1-5	TRBD1	CAWSRDSPNQPQHF	TGTGCCTGGAGTAGGGACAGTCCCAATCAGCCCCAGCATTTT
TRBV7-9	TRBJ1-1	-	CASSSRGLMNTEAFF	TGTGCCAGCAGTTCCCGGGGACTTATGAACACTGAAGCTTTCTTT
TRBV21-1	TRBJ2-7	-	CASVTRGAGYEQYF	TGTGCCAGCGTGACCCGGGGGGCAGGATACGAGCAGTACTTC
TRBV4-1	TRBJ2-7	-	CASSQEETLAFGQYF	TGCGCCAGCAGCCAAGAGGAGACTCTCGCCTTTGGGCAGTACTTC
TRBV6-1	TRBJ1-6	-	CASGKGGTDSPLHF	TGTGCCAGCGGCAAGGGGGGGACGGATTCACCCCTCCACTTT
TRBV10-1	TRBJ2-1	TRBD2	CASMGTSGSEQFF	TGCGCCAGCATGGGGACTAGCGGGAGTGAGCAGTTCTTC
TRBV4-2	TRBJ1-6	-	CASSQDNENSPLHF	TGTGCCAGCAGCCAAGATAACGAGAATTCACCCCTCCACTTT
TRBV15	TRBJ1-1	-	CATGKQVYPEAFF	TGTGCCACCGGGAAACAGGTTTACCCTGAAGCTTTCTTT
TRBV5-4	TRBJ1-1	TRBD1	CASSRGQGEDTEAFF	TGTGCCAGCAGCCGGGGACAGGGGGAGGACACTGAAGCTTTCTTT
TRBV27	TRBJ2-4	TRBD2	CASSPPRAGGRGNIQYF	TGTGCCAGCAGTCCCCCCAGAGCGGGCGGGAGGGGAAACATTCAGTACTTC
TRBV9	TRBJ2-1	-	CASSGSQGNEQFF	TGTGCCAGCAGCGGGAGCCAGGGGAATGAGCAGTTCTTC
TRBV9	TRBJ1-1	TRBD1	CASSPYRGTGNTEAFF	TGTGCCAGCAGCCCGTACCGGGGGACAGGGAACACTGAAGCTTTCTTT
TRBV6-1	TRBJ2-2	TRBD2	CASTALAGATGELFF	TGTGCCAGCACGGCCCTAGCGGGGGCGACCGGGGAGCTGTTTTTT
TRBV18	TRBJ1-1	-	CASSPGGQMNTEAFF	TGTGCCAGCTCACCAGGGGGCCAAATGAACACTGAAGCTTTCTTT
TRBV9	TRBJ2-3	-	CASSVGIAFTDTQYF	TGTGCCAGCAGCGTAGGAATAGCTTTCACAGATACGCAGTATTTT
TRBV9	TRBJ2-5	-	CASSPGALTRRETQYF	TGTGCCAGCAGCCCCGGAGCCCTGACTAGGCGGGAGACCCAGTACTTC
TRBV30	TRBJ1-1	-	CAWSPNVRGEAFF	TGTGCCTGGTCCCCTAACGTCAGGGGTGAAGCTTTCTTT
TRBV27	TRBJ2-2	TRBD1	CASSRDRANTGELFF	TGTGCCAGTTCTCGGGACAGGGCGAACACCGGGGAGCTGTTTTTT
TRBV5-1	TRBJ2-2	TRBD1	CASSFGQANTGELFF	TGCGCCAGCAGCTTCGGACAGGCGAACACCGGGGAGCTGTTTTTT
TRBV13	TRBJ2-7	TRBD2	CASSFTGGLAGGYSYEQYF	TGTGCCAGCAGCTTTACAGGGGGACTAGCGGGAGGCTACTCCTACGAGCAGTACTTC
TRBV7-6	TRBJ1-1	-	CASSTSTGPNTEAFF	TGTGCCAGCAGCACCTCGACAGGCCCGAACACTGAAGCTTTCTTT
TRBV7-2	TRBJ2-5	-	CASSLLTSPETQYF	TGTGCCAGCAGCTTGCTGACTAGTCCTGAGACCCAGTACTTC
TRBV7-6	TRBJ2-2	-	CASSLVASNTGELFF	TGTGCCAGCAGCTTAGTGGCCTCGAACACCGGGGAGCTGTTTTTT
TRBV19	TRBJ1-6	-	CASSRGGKEGSPLHF	TGTGCCAGTTCTAGAGGGGGAAAAGAAGGGTCACCCCTCCACTTT
TRBV7-9	TRBJ1-1	-	CASSLARGINTEFFF	TGTGCCAGCAGCTTAGCCCGGGGGATCAACACTGAATTTTTCTTT
TRBV19	TRBJ1-1	-	CASRPEGTEAFF	TGTGCCAGTAGGCCGGAGGGCACTGAAGCTTTCTTT
TRBV4-1	TRBJ1-1	-	CASSQGLAGNLDTEAFF	TGCGCCAGCAGCCAAGGTCTGGCAGGGAATTTGGACACTGAAGCTTTCTTT
TRBV2	TRBJ1-2	-	CASRGTGSYGYTF	TGTGCCAGCAGGGGGACCGGGAGCTATGGCTACACCTTC
TRBV6-1	TRBJ1-2	-	CASRLGGLDYGYTF	TGTGCCAGCAGGTTGGGGGGGCTTGACTATGGCTACACCTTC
TRBV5-1	TRBJ2-7	-	CASSLDPGLSSYEQYF	TGCGCCAGCAGCTTGGATCCAGGGCTAAGCTCCTACGAGCAGTACTTC
TRBV7-8	TRBJ2-5	-	CASSFFGEETQYF	TGTGCCAGCAGTTTTTTCGGGGAAGAGACCCAGTACTTC
TRBV29-1	TRBJ2-3	-	CGCSQGEDTQYF	TGCGGCTGCTCCCAAGGGGAAGATACGCAGTATTTT